What follows describes a single TCR beta chain. The antigen remains undetermined. This sample was included in a study of CD8 T cells in ankylosing spondylitis. Broader study findings: Blood of patients with ankylosing spondylitis appeared to be characterized by a TCR beta motif of several highly homologous variants. With a CD8+ phenotype, disease-linked clones were relatively rare in peripheral blood. Earlier authors reported some of these motif variants in reactive arthritis synovial fluid and blood. Clones tied to disease were said to be significantly enriched in matched ankylosing spondylitis synovial fluid.

Germline assignment: CDR1 MDHEN and CDR2 SYDVKM. This CDR3 has 15 residues. V lost 8 bases, J lost 2 bases, and 13 bases lay in between. Quantitative 5'-RACE with molecular barcodes was used to make the TCR beta libraries. TCRdb analysed the 5' RACE reads with MiXCR anew, one entry per CDR3 protein. The sample has some 220,000 distinct CDR3 sequences, 6% to 8.5% seen once. The sequence was obtained from a male donor with ankylosing spondylitis. The sample taken for sequencing was blood, either unsorted or a sorted T cell fraction (not recorded which). This sequence joins TRBV28 and TRBJ2-6; TRBD2 is a possible D gene (5 bases). In DNA, the CDR3 is TGTGCCAGCCGGGGTGTCCCCCCTGGGGCCAACGTCCTGACTTTC. It encodes CASRGVPPGANVLTF.